The rows below give T cell receptor beta chains drawn from one sample of a study of long-term antiretroviral therapy in people with HIV. Some clones are missing from TCRdb's copy, which holds only in-frame ones; the method was immunoSEQ multiplex PCR. The data show 24,000 or so clones, with about 83% seen just once and under 6% held by the top ten. Sample: unsorted PBMCs, taken 3 years after starting antiretroviral therapy. These receptors came from a man aged 18 to 29 with HIV. Each CDR3 is given with its conserved first and last residue. D genes are given only for firm matches. Only part of the rows carry a size: once, few, many, or a class if the clone is expanded.

TRBD1 few TRBJ1-5 TRBV18 TGTGCCAGCTCACCAGAGACAGGGTTGCAGCCCCAGCATTTT CASSPETGLQPQHF
. . TRBJ1-5 TRBV19 TGTGCCAGTAGTTTTGAGGGGGTTGGCAATCAGCCCCAGCATTTT CASSFEGVGNQPQHF
. . TRBJ2-3 TRBV9 TGTGCCAGCAGCGTAGGAAGGGCGACCCTCTACACAGATACGCAGTATTTT CASSVGRATLYTDTQYF
. . TRBJ2-5 TRBV29-1 TGCAGCTCGAGGAGGGGCCAGGGGGAGACCCAGTACTTC CSSRRGQGETQYF
. . TRBJ1-4 TRBV2 TGTGCCAGCAGTGAGGGGAGGGGTACCGAAAAACTGTTTTTT CASSEGRGTEKLFF
. few TRBJ1-4 TRBV7-6 TGTGCCAGCAGCCGAGGGGGAGGGGGAAGTGAAAAACTGTTTTTT CASSRGGGGSEKLFF
TRBD1 . TRBJ1-2 TRBV10-3 TGTGCCATCAGTGGGGACAGCTATGGCTACACCTTC CAISGDSYGYTF
. few TRBJ1-6 TRBV6-6 TGTGCCAGCAGTTACTCGAAACAGGGAGGTTCACCCCTCCACTTT CASSYSKQGGSPLHF
. . TRBJ1-1 TRBV5-4 TGTGCCAGCAGCTTTCGACCGAACACTGAAGCTTTCTTT CASSFRPNTEAFF
. . TRBJ1-1 TRBV4-1 TGCGCCAGCAGCCAAGTGGCCATGCCGGTGAGTGCTGAAGCTTTCTTT CASSQVAMPVSAEAFF
TRBD1 . TRBJ2-5 TRBV7-3 TGTGCCAGCAGCCTTACTGGGACAGATCAAGAGACCCAGTACTTC CASSLTGTDQETQYF
. few TRBJ1-5 TRBV27 TGTGCCAGCAGTGTCTGGGGCAATCAGCCCCAGCATTTT CASSVWGNQPQHF
TRBD1 few TRBJ2-6 TRBV7-9 TGTGCCAGCGGCCGGGGACAGCCCTCTGGGGCCAACGTCCTGACTTTC CASGRGQPSGANVLTF
TRBD1 . TRBJ1-2 TRBV9 TGTGCCAGCAGCCCATCCGGGACAGACTATGGCTACACCTTC CASSPSGTDYGYTF
TRBD1 . TRBJ2-1 TRBV6-5 TGTGCCAGCAGTTACTCGAAGGGACAGAACAATGAGCAGTTCTTC CASSYSKGQNNEQFF
. . TRBJ2-7 TRBV9 TGTGCCAGCAGCGTGACTGGCTACGAGCAGTACTTC CASSVTGYEQYF
. once TRBJ2-1 TRBV10-1 TGCGCCAGCAGTAAGGCCCGGGACTGGCGGAGCTCCTACAATGAGCAGTTCTTC CASSKARDWRSSYNEQFF
. . TRBJ1-4 TRBV6-1 TGTGCCAGCAGTGAAGCACGCAGACCTAATGAAAAACTGTTTTTT CASSEARRPNEKLFF